The sequence of this TCR beta chain was determined in a study of early T cells in non-severe SARS-CoV-2 infection. For the study at large: Sequencing of unsorted whole blood was done on bulk RNA, leaving chains unpaired.

The trim removed 5 bases at V and 3 bases at J, leaving 4 bases unmatched. The CDR3 runs to 15 residues. Germline V gene lookup returns CDR1 LNHDA and CDR2 SQIVND (reference sequence). Individual cDNA molecules received unique molecular identifiers during library preparation. TCRdb redid the calling of the 5' RACE reads with MiXCR, one entry per CDR3 protein. The sample includes 30,000 to 35,000 distinct CDR3 sequences, roughly 7.1% of them seen just once. This clonotype has just a few counts. Antigen: not known. Study outcomes and limitations: VDJdb matches were skewed toward anti-spike CD8 T cell responses.

The TCR sequence derives from an adult who was a healthcare worker with PCR-confirmed SARS-CoV-2 infection or an uninfected control (not recorded which). Specimen: whole blood, collected at baseline. The rearrangement links TRBV19 to TRBJ2-1; 10 bases are shared with TRBD2. The CDR3 region is CASSELAGDYNEQFF. The CDR3 region has the DNA TGTGCCAGTAGTGAGCTAGCGGGGGACTACAATGAGCAGTTCTTC.